Below, 5 T cell receptor beta chains from the same sample are listed, as sequenced in a study of technical replicates of blood from several donors. The method was immunoSEQ multiplex PCR; TCRdb's version includes in-frame clones alone and lacks a portion of them. The table records tens of thousands of clones, 92% of them present only once. Input material: T cells isolated from PBMCs. The receptor set was obtained from a human donor in good health.

This sequence joins TRBV6-5 and TRBJ1-5; 7 nucleotides match TRBD1. This CDR3 is built from 14 residues. With 8 bases clipped from V and 6 bases from J, the junction kept 10 bases outside the gene matches. CDR1 and CDR2 (germline): MNHEY, SVGAGI. The CDR3 bases are TGTGCCAGCTCGGGGACAGCGGAAACTCAGCCCCAGCATTTT. This gives the protein CASSGTAETQPQHF.

For this clone: Additional DNA sequences in this sample encode the identical CDR3. The chain links TRBV19 to TRBJ2-7; 12 bases line up with TRBD1. This CDR3 contains 14 residues. Trimming at V came to 5 bases and at J to 4 bases, leaving 3 bases not matched to a gene. Per the germline V gene, CDR1 is LNHDA and CDR2 is SQIVND (reference sequence). CDR3 residues: CASSGGQGAYEQYF. The CDR3 DNA follows: TGTGCCAGTAGTGGGGGACAGGGGGCTTACGAGCAGTACTTC.

V usage is TRBV28 and J usage is TRBJ2-5; 7 positions match TRBD2. The CDR3 runs to 15 residues. J gave up 3 bases and V 5 bases, and 9 bases lay outside the gene matches. Germline V gives CDR1 MDHEN, CDR2 SYDVKM. CDR3 sequence: CASSPGMGLKETQYF. The CDR3, as DNA: TGTGCCAGCAGTCCGGGGATGGGACTAAAAGAGACCCAGTACTTC.

CDR3 in amino acids: CASSVADETNALGGTLGNQPQHF. The CDR3 coding sequence is TGTGCCAGCAGCGTCGCCGACGAGACGAATGCCCTCGGGGGGACCCTAGGCAATCAGCCCCAGCATTTT. This chain joins TRBV9 and TRBJ1-5; D perhaps matches TRBD1 (5 bases). The CDR3 has 23 residues. Germline V gives CDR1 SGDLS, CDR2 YYNGEE. V lost 2 bases and J 2 bases, leaving 35 bases between the germline ends.

The V and J genes are TRBV5-1 and TRBJ2-3, with 9 bases aligning to TRBD2. CDR3 length: 16 amino acids. After removal of 2 bases from V and 9 bases from J, the junction contained 13 bases not matched to a gene. The germline gives CDR1 SGHRS, CDR2 YFSETQ. The CDR3 nucleotides read TGCGCCAGCAGCTTCTTCCCTATAGCGGGAGAGGACACGCAGTATTTT. Its translation: CASSFFPIAGEDTQYF.